This section outlines one T cell receptor (beta chain) sequence together with its context. Sequencing was performed with immunoSEQ multiplex PCR; in TCRdb, only in-frame clones are kept and a portion is missing. The sample records about 160,000 clones, about 90% being singletons. The source of the sample is a study of T cell responses to AZD1222 COVID-19 vaccine. Trimming shortened V by 8 bases and J by 5 bases, and 6 bases separated the two germline ends. The CDR3 loop spans 10 amino acids. Per the germline V gene, CDR1 is MNHEY and CDR2 is SMNVEV (reference sequence). Specimen: peripheral blood, collected on day 0 of AZD1222 vaccination. This receptor was taken from an adult in good health. The V and J genes are TRBV27 and TRBJ2-5, with D hard to call. CDR3 loop: CASGRETQYF. For the CDR3, the DNA is TGTGCCAGCGGAAGGGAGACCCAGTACTTC.